Below, 18 T cell receptor beta chains from the same sample are listed, as sequenced in a study of tumor and adjacent non-tumor tissue in lung cancer. This sample's RNA came from whole unsorted tissue. This non-tumor lung sample came from over 3 cm beyond the tumor edge. The library came from three nested PCR rounds adapted from ARM-PCR protocols. One entry per CDR3 protein results from TCRdb running MiXCR on the multiplex PCR reads. The data contain tens of thousands of distinct CDR3 sequences, about 80% of them singletons. Sequenced input: distant non-tumor lung tissue. The origin of the receptors is a man aged 65 to 79 with non-small cell lung cancer.

The V and J genes are TRBV20-1 and TRBJ1-2; 9 bases are a match to TRBD1. Germline CDR1 and CDR2: DFQATT and SNEGSKA (reference sequence). V was clipped by 5 bases and J by 4 bases; unmatched bases: 5. This CDR3 comprises 13 residues. CDR3 DNA sequence: TGCAGTGCTCGCACAGGGGGCGCCTATGGCTACACCTTC. Translated, it gives CSARTGGAYGYTF.

On this clonotype itself: Just one base apart from a much larger clone, this may be a read error. The chain is built from TRBV28 and TRBJ2-7; D not resolved. The CDR3 is 12 residues long. Per the germline V gene, CDR1 is MDHEN and CDR2 is SYDVKM. The CDR3 spells CVSSFGYYEQYF. CDR3 DNA sequence: TGTGTCAGCAGTTTCGGGTACTACGAGCAGTACTTC.

The rearrangement links TRBV5-4 to TRBJ2-2; no reliable D call. Germline values: CDR1 SGHNT, CDR2 YYREEE (reference sequence). V lost 4 bases and J lost 4, with 11 bases in between. This CDR3 comprises 14 residues. This chain's CDR3 is CASSQPGFTGELFF. The CDR3 DNA reads as TGTGCCAGCAGCCAACCGGGCTTCACCGGGGAGCTGTTTTTT.

Of note for this clonotype: The junction differs from germline at one of its ends, possibly a read error. V is TRBV20-1 and J is TRBJ1-1; D ambiguous. This CDR3 contains 12 residues. Germline V gene sequence: CDR1 DFQATT, CDR2 SNEGSKA (reference sequence). CDR3 bases: TGCAGTGTTAGAAACAGTAACACTGAAGCTTTCTTT. Protein sequence: CSVRNSNTEAFF.

As concerns this clonotype: Germline and junction disagree at one end, which may indicate a read error. The gene calls are TRBV6-2 or TRBV6-3 and TRBJ2-7, with 9 positions matching TRBD1. The germline gives CDR1 MNHEY, CDR2 SVGEGT. This CDR3 spans 15 amino acids. The CDR3 loop reads CASSIETGGSYEQYF. The CDR3 DNA follows: TGTGCCAGCAGTATTGAGACAGGGGGATCCTATGAGCAGTACTTC.

This rearrangement joins TRBV29-1 to TRBJ2-3, with TRBD1 matching 9 bases. The length of the CDR3 is 17 residues. J gave up 1 base and V 8 bases, and 16 bases lay outside the gene matches. Germline lookup yields CDR1 SQVTM and CDR2 ANQGSEA. The CDR3 sequence: CSLFSYVTGGGTDTQYF. CDR3 DNA sequence: TGCAGCTTATTCTCATATGTGACAGGGGGGGGCACAGATACGCAGTATTTT.

This clonotype was counted once. The chain combines TRBV12-3 or TRBV12-4 with TRBJ2-5; D tentatively reads TRBD1 or TRBD2 (5 bases each). The CDR3 sequence is 13 residues long. Trimming removed 7 bases at V and 5 bases at J, with 14 bases between. CDR3 sequence (DNA): TGTGCCAGCACCCTCCTGGGGGTGGAGACCCAGTACTTC. This encodes CASTLLGVETQYF.

Of note for this clonotype: One junction end disagrees with the germline gene, perhaps due to a read error. This rearrangement joins TRBV6-2 or TRBV6-3 to TRBJ2-7; the match to TRBD2 covers 10 bases. CDR1 is MNHEY, CDR2 SVGEGT, per germline. The CDR3 covers 14 residues. CDR3 DNA sequence: TGTGCCAGCAACCTAGCGGGAGTAGGCTACGAGCAATACTTC. Translation: CASNLAGVGYEQYF.

This clonotype has only one observation. The germline gene is not matched at one end of the junction; a read error may be the cause. The chain uses TRBV28 and TRBJ1-1; tentative D call: TRBD1 (6 bases). The CDR3 covers 17 residues. CDR1 and CDR2 (germline): MDHEN, SYDVKM. CDR3 in DNA: TGTGCAAGCTCCGGGTCTTGGGGCAAGGGGGGGGTTACTGATGCTTTCTTT. Translated: CASSGSWGKGGVTDAFF.

The chain recombines TRBV7-6 with TRBJ1-1; 10 bases are shared with TRBD1. This CDR3 is 14 amino acids long. The ends lost 3 bases at V and 4 bases at J; junction bases unmatched: 2. Germline CDR1 is SGHVS and CDR2 is FNYEAQ. The CDR3 nucleotides read TGTGCCAGCAGCTTTTGGACAGGGGGCACTGAAGCTTTCTTT. It is translated as CASSFWTGGTEAFF.

A note on this clonotype: A much larger clonotype is one base distant, so this may be a read error. The J gene is TRBJ2-1, the V gene TRBV5-1, with 9 positions matching TRBD2. In germline, CDR1 is SGHRS, CDR2 YFSETQ. With 6 bases clipped from V and 9 bases from J, the junction kept 13 bases outside the gene matches. This CDR3 region has 15 residues. CDR3 sequence (DNA): TGCGCCAGCAACGTCGGGACTAGCCGAAGTGGTGAGCAGTTCTTC. It encodes CASNVGTSRSGEQFF.

This clonotype was seen at least ten times. This chain links TRBV4-1 with TRBJ2-3; D gene unclear. V was shortened by 3 bases and J by 1 base, with 11 bases between the two germline ends. The CDR3 contains 15 residues. Germline CDR1 is MGHRA and CDR2 is YSYEKL. CDR3 nucleotides: TGCGCCAGCAGCCAGCCGTCGTTAGGCACAGATACGCAGTATTTT. It specifies CASSQPSLGTDTQYF.

As regards this clonotype: Sequence at one end of the junction differs from germline and may be a read error. The chain employs TRBV12-3 or TRBV12-4 and TRBJ1-3, with 8 bases identical to TRBD1. The CDR3 contains 18 residues. The chain's CDR3 is CPSSRPWTGIGSGNTIYF. CDR3 DNA sequence: TGTCCCAGCAGTCGTCCCTGGACAGGGATTGGCTCTGGAAACACCATATATTTT.

As for this clonotype: The missing conserved phenylalanine or tryptophan at the end of this CDR3 makes a read error likely. This chain connects TRBV20-1 to TRBJ2-7; no clear D. The CDR3 length is 10 residues. CDR1 is DFQATT, CDR2 SNEGSKA, per germline (reference sequence). CDR3 nucleotides: TGCAGTGCTAGTCCCTACGAACAGTACTTA. This sequence encodes CSASPYEQYL.

The chain is built from TRBV6-2 or TRBV6-3 and TRBJ1-1; D gene ambiguous. From germline, CDR1 is MNHEY and CDR2 SVGEGT. The germline V and J ends were trimmed by 9 bases and 8 bases, with 25 bases remaining between them. The CDR3 covers 15 residues. CDR3 sequence (DNA): TGTGCCAGTCGACCTTTTGTGGAACAAGGTAGAGAAGCTTTCTTT. This codes for CASRPFVEQGREAFF.

The chain links TRBV12-3 or TRBV12-4 to TRBJ1-2; no firm D call. Trimming removed 5 bases at V and 4 bases at J, with 17 bases between. This CDR3 region has 15 residues. The CDR3 sequence: CASSVRNTDSYGYTF. The CDR3 DNA reads TGTGCCAGCAGTGTCCGGAACACGGATAGCTATGGCTACACCTTC.

On this clonotype itself: This CDR3 is missing its conserved last phenylalanine or tryptophan, likely due to a read error. J is TRBJ2-5 and V is TRBV29-1; D is possibly TRBD1 (6 bases). CDR1 and CDR2 (germline): SQVTM, ANQGSEA. There are 13 residues in the CDR3. The CDR3 sequence: CRVVDRFQETQYY. The CDR3 bases are TGCAGGGTGGTCGACAGGTTCCAAGAGACACAGTACTAC.

As for this clonotype: The junction differs from germline at one of its ends, possibly a read error. The V gene is TRBV4-1, the J gene TRBJ1-2, with D hard to call. The germline gives CDR1 MGHRA, CDR2 YSYEKL. The CDR3 consists of 13 residues. CDR3 in DNA: TGCGCCAGCAACCAAGTCGGATCCGATGGCTACACCTTC. It specifies CASNQVGSDGYTF.